This T cell receptor (beta chain) was sequenced during a study of T cell repertoires in cytomegalovirus infection. On the study more broadly: From public TCR beta signatures came an indication of both CMV infection and matching HLA type.

Study-level results: Based on cumulative public TCR beta family frequency, carriers of CMV plus the relevant HLA were identified. The response measured ex vivo was dominated by TCR beta clonotypes (HLA-C-restricted and CMV-specific).

Trimming took 3 bases from V and 8 from J; bases not matched to a gene: 6. CDR1 and CDR2 from the germline V gene are SNHLY and FYNNEI. This CDR3 has 13 residues. MiXCR, applied by TCRdb to the reads, yields one record per CDR3 protein. The sample records more than 650,000 distinct CDR3 sequences, approximately 34% being singletons. Concerning this clonotype itself: Its antigen is still unknown.

Sequencing used PBMCs. The rearrangement uses TRBV2 and TRBJ1-1, with TRBD1 identical over 7 bases. The receptor's source is a human donor in good health (CMV status not recorded). Some clones in this sample may be carry-over from other donors' samples. The DNA for the CDR3 is TGTGCCAGCAGTGAGATCCGGGACAGAGAAGCTTTCTTT. Translating it yields CASSEIRDREAFF. Using reference TRBV2 and TRBJ1-1 for the parts outside the CDR3, the full variable domain is EPEVTQTPSHQVTQMGQEVILRCVPISNHLYFYWYRQILGQKVEFLVSFYNNEISEKSEIFDDQFSVERPDGSNFTLKIRSTKLEDSAMYFCASSEIRDREAFFGQGTRLTVV.